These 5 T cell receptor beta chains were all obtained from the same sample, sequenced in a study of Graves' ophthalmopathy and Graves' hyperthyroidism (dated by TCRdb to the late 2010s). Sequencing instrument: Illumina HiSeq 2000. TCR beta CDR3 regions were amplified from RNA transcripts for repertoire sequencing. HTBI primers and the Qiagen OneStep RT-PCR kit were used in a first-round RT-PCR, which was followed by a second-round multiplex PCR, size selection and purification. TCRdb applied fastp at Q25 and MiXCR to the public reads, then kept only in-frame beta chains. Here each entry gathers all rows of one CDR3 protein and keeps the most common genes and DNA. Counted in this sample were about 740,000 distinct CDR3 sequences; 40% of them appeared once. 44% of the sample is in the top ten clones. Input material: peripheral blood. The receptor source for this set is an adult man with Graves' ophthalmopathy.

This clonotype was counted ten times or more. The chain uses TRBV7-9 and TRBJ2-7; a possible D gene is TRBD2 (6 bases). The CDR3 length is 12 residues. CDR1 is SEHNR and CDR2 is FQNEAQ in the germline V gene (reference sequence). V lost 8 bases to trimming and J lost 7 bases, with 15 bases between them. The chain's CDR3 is CASYRDSREQYF. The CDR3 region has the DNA TGTGCCAGCTACCGGGACTCCCGAGAGCAGTACTTC.

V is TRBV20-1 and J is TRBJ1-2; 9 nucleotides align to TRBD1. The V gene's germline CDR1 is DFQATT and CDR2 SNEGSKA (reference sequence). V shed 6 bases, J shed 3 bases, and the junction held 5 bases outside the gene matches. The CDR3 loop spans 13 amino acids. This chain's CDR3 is CSATGQGDYGYTF. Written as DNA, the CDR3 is TGCAGTGCAACGGGACAGGGCGACTATGGCTACACCTTC.

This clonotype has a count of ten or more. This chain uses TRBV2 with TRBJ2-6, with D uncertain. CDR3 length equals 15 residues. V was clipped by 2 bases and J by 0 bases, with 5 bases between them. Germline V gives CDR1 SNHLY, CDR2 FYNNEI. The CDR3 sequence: CASSESLSGANVLTF. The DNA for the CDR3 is TGTGCCAGCAGTGAATCGCTCTCTGGGGCCAACGTCCTGACTTTC.

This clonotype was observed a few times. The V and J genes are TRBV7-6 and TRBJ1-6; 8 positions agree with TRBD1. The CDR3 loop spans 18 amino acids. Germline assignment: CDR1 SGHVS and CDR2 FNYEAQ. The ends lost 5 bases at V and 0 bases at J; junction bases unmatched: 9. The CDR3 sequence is CASSPRTGPSSYNSPLHF. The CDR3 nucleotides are TGTGCCAGCAGCCCACGGACAGGGCCGAGCTCCTATAATTCACCCCTCCACTTT.

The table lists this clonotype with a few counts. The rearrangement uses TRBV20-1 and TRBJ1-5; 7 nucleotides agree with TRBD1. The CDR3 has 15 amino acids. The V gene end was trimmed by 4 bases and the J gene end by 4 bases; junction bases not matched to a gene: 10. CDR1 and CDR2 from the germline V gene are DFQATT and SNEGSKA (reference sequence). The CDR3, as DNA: TGCAGTGCTACGGAGGGGGGACAGCAAAATCAGCCCCAGCATTTT. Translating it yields CSATEGGQQNQPQHF.